Each of the 31 T cell receptor beta chains below was sequenced from the same sample in a study of T cell responses to AZD1222 COVID-19 vaccine. Here immunoSEQ multiplex PCR was the method, and the copy in TCRdb shows in-frame clones only, minus some. The table lists about 150,000 clones, 90% of them singletons. The sequencing used peripheral blood, collected on day 0 of AZD1222 vaccination. The receptor source for this set is an adult in good health.

V is TRBV24-1 and J is TRBJ2-3; 9 bases line up with TRBD2. From germline, CDR1 is KGHDR and CDR2 SFDVKD. The CDR3 runs to 16 residues. With V trimmed by 5 bases and J by 2 bases, 7 bases remained unmatched. The DNA for the CDR3 is TGTGCCACCAGTGGTCTAGCGGGACTCAACACAGATACGCAGTATTTT. Protein sequence: CATSGLAGLNTDTQYF.

V gene TRBV11-1 combines with J gene TRBJ1-1; D might be TRBD1 (6 bases). The CDR3 loop spans 13 amino acids. Looked up from germline, CDR1 is SGHAT and CDR2 is FQDESV (reference sequence). The V end was cut by 5 bases, the J end by 5 bases, with 12 bases between. Here the CDR3 reads CASSPEGGTEAFF. The DNA of the CDR3 is TGTGCCAGCAGCCCCGAAGGGGGGACTGAAGCTTTCTTT.

The chain carries TRBV6-5 and TRBJ1-1, with 7 bases fitting TRBD1. The length of the CDR3 is 13 residues. The trim removed 5 bases at V and 6 bases at J, leaving 6 bases unmatched. From germline, CDR1 is MNHEY and CDR2 SVGAGI. CDR3 DNA sequence: TGTGCCAGCAGTCTAGGGACAGCATCTGAAGCTTTCTTT. As protein: CASSLGTASEAFF.

The V gene is TRBV27, the J gene TRBJ1-5; 11 nucleotides line up with TRBD1. CDR1 MNHEY and CDR2 SMNVEV come from the germline V gene (reference sequence). This CDR3 region has 13 residues. V gave up 11 bases and J gave up 7 bases; unmatched junction bases: 7. CDR3: CAPGDRGDQPQHF. CDR3 in DNA: TGTGCCCCCGGGGACAGGGGGGACCAGCCCCAGCATTTT.

This chain links TRBV28 with TRBJ1-4; tentatively, D is TRBD1 (5 bases). The CDR3 runs 16 residues. V shed 5 bases and J shed 8 bases, with 21 bases lying between them. Germline CDR1 is MDHEN and CDR2 is SYDVKM. This chain's CDR3 is CASSGQGGRFGEKLFF. In nucleotides, the CDR3 is TGTGCCAGCAGTGGTCAGGGTGGTCGGTTTGGGGAAAAACTGTTTTTT.

The CDR3 is CSVEPRDSGDEKLFF. The CDR3 nucleotides read TGCAGCGTTGAACCACGGGACAGTGGAGATGAAAAACTGTTTTTT. The chain carries TRBV29-1 and TRBJ1-4; 7 nucleotides match TRBD1. After removal of 2 bases from V and 6 bases from J, the junction contained 9 bases not matched to a gene. Germline V lookup: CDR1 SQVTM, CDR2 ANQGSEA. The CDR3 has 15 amino acids.

V gene TRBV27 combines with J gene TRBJ1-1; 7 bases align to TRBD1. This CDR3 spans 14 amino acids. V shed 5 bases and J 4 bases; nucleotides not matched to a gene: 7. CDR1 and CDR2 (germline): MNHEY, SMNVEV (reference sequence). The DNA for the CDR3 is TGTGCCAGCAGTCCTTGGCAGGGGGGCACTGAAGCTTTCTTT. This sequence encodes CASSPWQGGTEAFF.

The V call is TRBV7-2, the J call TRBJ1-5; possible D gene TRBD1, 6 bases. V lost 4 bases to trimming and J lost 1 base, with 11 bases between them. CDR1 is SGHTA, CDR2 FQGNSA, per germline. There are 15 residues in the CDR3. CDR3 protein: CASSWIRGSNQPQHF. The CDR3 nucleotides are TGTGCCAGCAGCTGGATCAGGGGAAGCAATCAGCCCCAGCATTTT.

This sequence joins TRBV11-3 and TRBJ1-4, with TRBD1 matching 10 bases. CDR1 SGHNT and CDR2 YENEEA come from the germline V gene. With V trimmed by 1 base and J by 6 bases, 5 bases remained unmatched. The CDR3 is made up of 16 amino acids. The CDR3 DNA reads TGTGCCAGCAGCTTAGGCCCGACAGGGGGCTATGAAAAACTGTTTTTT. As protein: CASSLGPTGGYEKLFF.

The J gene is TRBJ2-3, the V gene TRBV12-3 or TRBV12-4; possibly TRBD2 for D (6 bases). This CDR3 comprises 12 residues. The ends were cut back, 8 bases at V and 9 bases at J, with 15 bases in the middle. DNA of the CDR3: TGTGCCAGCGGGACTTCCGGAGTAACGCAGTATTTT. As protein: CASGTSGVTQYF.

The chain combines TRBV7-2 with TRBJ1-2; D unresolved. The CDR3 covers 16 residues. Germline values: CDR1 SGHTA, CDR2 FQGNSA. Trimming cost V 1 base and J 2 bases, with 14 bases left between them. CDR3: CASSLGSRGPNYGYTF. The CDR3 DNA reads as TGTGCCAGCAGCTTAGGGTCGCGGGGTCCCAACTATGGCTACACCTTC.

This clone was seen once. The V call is TRBV15, the J call TRBJ2-7; 7 nucleotides align to TRBD1. Trimming cost V 2 bases and J 7 bases; bases outside gene matches: 14. Per germline, CDR1 LNHNV and CDR2 YYDKDF (reference sequence). CDR3 length equals 16 residues. CDR3 loop: CATSRRGTVFPEEQYF. CDR3 sequence (DNA): TGTGCCACCAGCAGAAGGGGGACAGTCTTCCCTGAAGAGCAGTACTTC.

The chain recombines TRBV9 with TRBJ1-4; a possible D gene is TRBD1 (5 bases). CDR1 and CDR2 from the germline V gene are SGDLS and YYNGEE. The CDR3 length is 13 residues. V was shortened by 3 bases and J by 8 bases, with 11 bases between the two germline ends. CDR3 DNA sequence: TGTGCCAGCAGCGCCGGGACGGTCGAAAAACTGTTTTTT. Translated, it gives CASSAGTVEKLFF.

This clone was observed a single time. The V gene is TRBV20-1, the J gene TRBJ1-2; no firm D call. This CDR3 comprises 9 residues. Trimming removed 8 bases at V and 8 bases at J, with 9 bases between. Germline V gene sequence: CDR1 DFQATT, CDR2 SNEGSKA (reference sequence). CDR3 sequence: CSSPGGYTF. The CDR3 DNA reads as TGCAGTTCTCCTGGGGGCTACACCTTC.

This clone appeared once. The CDR3 DNA follows: TGTGCCAGCAGCGTCGACAGGGGCCTTAAAGAGACCCAGTACTTC. Its protein is CASSVDRGLKETQYF. This sequence joins TRBV9 and TRBJ2-5; TRBD1 matches 8 bases. The CDR3 contains 15 residues. Germline CDR1 and CDR2: SGDLS and YYNGEE. The junction had 6 bases not matched to a gene; V was cut back by 2 bases and J by 3 bases. Together with reference TRBV9 and TRBJ2-5, the CDR3 gives the full variable domain: DSGVTQTPKHLITATGQRVTLRCSPRSGDLSVYWYQQSLDQGLQFLIQYYNGEERAKGNILERFSAQQFPDLHSELNLSSLELGDSALYFCASSVDRGLKETQYFGPGTRLLVL.

The chain has TRBV7-3 and TRBJ1-1; 7 bases are shared with TRBD1. The V segment lost 5 bases and the J segment 4 bases; nucleotides outside the gene matches: 4. Germline assignment: CDR1 SGHTA and CDR2 FQGTGA. The CDR3 is made up of 13 amino acids. The CDR3 loop is CASSPAGGTEAFF. The CDR3, as DNA: TGTGCCAGCAGCCCCGCAGGGGGCACTGAAGCTTTCTTT.

The DNA for the CDR3 is TGTGCCAGCAGTCACGATACTAGGGCCGGGGGAGAGCAGTTCTTC. Translating gives CASSHDTRAGGEQFF. The chain combines TRBV6-5 with TRBJ2-1; a possible D gene is TRBD2 (6 bases). The CDR3 sequence is 15 residues long. Germline loops: CDR1 MNHEY, CDR2 SVGAGI. V was shortened by 5 bases and J by 10 bases, with 21 bases between the two germline ends.

This chain uses TRBV7-2 with TRBJ2-3, with TRBD2 matching 12 bases. The CDR3 consists of 18 residues. Germline loops: CDR1 SGHTA, CDR2 FQGNSA. Germline trimming cut 3 bases from V and 2 bases from J; bases unmatched to any gene: 9. The CDR3 is CASSFAPSGGGYTDTQYF. As DNA, the CDR3 is TGTGCCAGCAGCTTTGCTCCTAGCGGGGGGGGTTACACAGATACGCAGTATTTT.

The gene calls are TRBV7-2 and TRBJ2-5, with D unclear. The CDR3 covers 15 residues. Germline V CDR1 and CDR2: SGHTA, FQGNSA. Trimming stripped 1 base from V and 1 base from J, with 10 bases between. The CDR3 region is CASSLGGIGQETQYF. CDR3 DNA sequence: TGTGCCAGCAGCTTAGGTGGGATCGGCCAAGAGACCCAGTACTTC.

This chain uses TRBV29-1 with TRBJ1-1; no clear D gene. V was shortened by 7 bases and J by 3 bases, with 6 bases between the two germline ends. The CDR3 has 10 amino acids. Germline V CDR1 and CDR2: SQVTM, ANQGSEA. As DNA, the CDR3 is TGCAGCGGGAGGGACACTGAAGCTTTCTTT. Translation gives CSGRDTEAFF.

The chain has TRBV18 and TRBJ2-7, with TRBD1 as a possible D gene (6 bases). V dropped 8 bases and J dropped 2 bases, with 10 bases sitting between them. Germline CDR1 and CDR2: KGHSH and LQKENI. The CDR3 contains 12 residues. The CDR3 here is CASTTGTYEQYF. The DNA for the CDR3 is TGTGCCAGCACAACAGGGACCTACGAGCAGTACTTC.

About this clone itself: One end of the junction is discordant with germline, which a read error may explain. This chain links TRBV7-7 with TRBJ2-1, with 11 nucleotides matching TRBD1. The CDR3 totals 15 residues. Germline assignment: CDR1 SSHAT and CDR2 FNYEAQ (reference sequence). The CDR3 is CASSFGQGASNEQFF. The CDR3 nucleotides read TGTGCTAGCAGCTTCGGACAGGGGGCATCCAATGAGCAGTTCTTC.

The chain combines TRBV11-3 with TRBJ2-1, with 8 bases that match TRBD2. The CDR3 is made up of 15 amino acids. V shed 5 bases and J 0 bases; nucleotides not matched to a gene: 3. Germline CDR1 is SGHNT and CDR2 is YENEEA. The DNA of the CDR3 is TGTGCCAGCAGCCCAGGACTAGCCTCCTACAATGAGCAGTTCTTC. This codes for CASSPGLASYNEQFF. The variable domain in full, completed from reference TRBV11-3 and TRBJ2-1, reads EAGVVQSPRYKIIEKKQPVAFWCNPISGHNTLYWYLQNLGQGPELLIRYENEEAVDDSQLPKDRFSAERLKGVDSTLKIQPAELGDSAVYLCASSPGLASYNEQFFGPGTRLTVL.

The chain employs TRBV18 and TRBJ1-1; no definite D call. The germline V gene encodes CDR1 KGHSH and CDR2 LQKENI. CDR3 length: 12 amino acids. V lost 4 bases, J lost 1 base, and 4 bases lay in between. The CDR3 spells CASSQENTEAFF. As DNA, the CDR3 is TGTGCCAGCTCACAGGAGAACACTGAAGCTTTCTTT.

CDR3 protein: CAVGTSGPYEQYF. The CDR3 bases are TGTGCCGTCGGGACTAGCGGACCCTACGAGCAGTACTTC. The chain employs TRBV2 and TRBJ2-7, with 11 bases that match TRBD2. There are 13 residues in the CDR3. The trim removed 11 bases at V and 2 bases at J, leaving 5 bases unmatched. Germline V CDR1 and CDR2: SNHLY, FYNNEI.

The gene calls are TRBV28 and TRBJ1-5, with D tentatively TRBD1 (6 bases). V was pared by 5 bases and J by 9 bases, with 17 bases between. CDR1 is MDHEN, CDR2 SYDVKM, per germline. The CDR3 consists of 14 residues. The DNA of the CDR3 is TGTGCCAGCAGTCCCACGACAGGTTTTTCGCCCCAGCATTTT. Protein product: CASSPTTGFSPQHF.

The rearrangement uses TRBV5-4 and TRBJ1-5; D is uncertain. V dropped 4 bases and J dropped 7 bases, with 12 bases sitting between them. Per the germline V gene, CDR1 is SGHNT and CDR2 is YYREEE (reference sequence). CDR3 length equals 13 residues. Here the CDR3 DNA reads TGTGCCAGCAGCCCCCCGAACGGGCAGCCCCAGCATTTT. Its translation is CASSPPNGQPQHF.

The chain uses TRBV7-9 and TRBJ1-1; D uncertain. The CDR3 runs 15 residues. Germline V lookup: CDR1 SEHNR, CDR2 FQNEAQ (reference sequence). V shed 3 bases and J shed 2 bases, with 13 bases lying between them. CDR3 residues: CASSFGPGPNTEAFF. DNA of the CDR3: TGTGCCAGCAGCTTTGGCCCCGGGCCCAACACTGAAGCTTTCTTT.

CDR3 sequence reads: CASSQDRDKYNQPQHF. The CDR3 DNA is TGCGCCAGCAGCCAAGATCGGGACAAATACAATCAGCCCCAGCATTTT. The genes are TRBV4-1 and TRBJ1-5, with D possibly TRBD1 on 6 matching bases. Germline V gene sequence: CDR1 MGHRA, CDR2 YSYEKL. Trimming pared 0 bases from V and 3 bases from J, leaving 12 bases between. The CDR3 covers 16 residues.

The rearrangement joins TRBV5-1 to TRBJ1-3, with D unresolved. The CDR3 runs 16 residues. Trimming removed 0 bases from V and 0 bases from J, with 10 bases in between. The germline V gene has CDR1 SGHRS and CDR2 YFSETQ. The CDR3, as DNA: TGCGCCAGCAGCTTGGTCCCCGACGGCTCTGGAAACACCATATATTTT. Residues: CASSLVPDGSGNTIYF.

The rearrangement uses TRBV6-5 and TRBJ1-2; TRBD1 is a possible D gene (5 bases). Germline V gene lookup returns CDR1 MNHEY and CDR2 SVGAGI. Deletions cut 1 base from V and 6 bases from J, with 12 bases between. This CDR3 has 14 amino acids. The CDR3 here is CASSYYQGGDGYTF. The CDR3 bases are TGTGCCAGCAGTTACTATCAGGGAGGAGATGGCTACACCTTC.